The 21 T cell receptor beta chains presented below share a single source sample, sequenced in a study of T cell responses to AZD1222 COVID-19 vaccine (dated by TCRdb to the early 2020s). The time point label for this specimen denotes: about 28 days (+/-7) after the second vaccine dose. The method was the immunoSEQ multiplex PCR assay. Here the immuneACCESS table is served through TCRdb, limited to in-frame sequences with V and J called. Missing clones are a known gap in these copies; in checked studies unresolved V genes cover under half, and the rest lacks a known reason. The sample records more than 150,000 clones, just over 90% of which are singletons. The ten top clones hold 3% to 3.5% of the sample. Specimen: peripheral blood, collected 28 days after the second AZD1222 dose. These receptors originate from an adult who received the AZD1222 COVID-19 vaccine.

V usage is TRBV4-1 and J usage is TRBJ1-4; D call uncertain. V was trimmed by 0 bases and J by 1 base, leaving 6 bases between them. CDR1 and CDR2 from the germline V gene are MGHRA and YSYEKL. The CDR3 consists of 15 residues. This CDR3 reads CASSQDTLTNEKLFF. In nucleotides, the CDR3 is TGCGCCAGCAGCCAAGATACCTTAACTAATGAAAAACTGTTTTTT.

This sequence joins TRBV19 and TRBJ2-7; D unresolved. This CDR3 contains 14 residues. Germline V lookup: CDR1 LNHDA, CDR2 SQIVND (reference sequence). Trimming pared 3 bases from V and 6 bases from J, leaving 15 bases between. CDR3 amino acids: CASSMGWLGREQYF. The CDR3 region has the DNA TGTGCCAGTAGTATGGGTTGGTTGGGCCGCGAGCAGTACTTC.

The J gene is TRBJ2-1, the V gene TRBV6-5; D ambiguous. CDR1 and CDR2 from the germline V gene are MNHEY and SVGAGI. The CDR3 loop spans 13 amino acids. The germline V and J ends were trimmed by 8 bases and 7 bases, with 15 bases remaining between them. The CDR3 reads CASGYGILNEQFF. Here the CDR3 DNA reads TGTGCCAGCGGGTATGGGATCTTGAATGAGCAGTTCTTC.

CDR3 coding DNA: TGTGCCAGCAGTTTAAACAGGGTGGCTGAAGCTTTCTTT. Its translation: CASSLNRVAEAFF. The chain has TRBV28 and TRBJ1-1, with D maybe TRBD1 (6 bases). Germline CDR1 reads MDHEN; CDR2 reads SYDVKM. V was shortened by 2 bases and J by 6 bases, with 10 bases between the two germline ends. The CDR3 loop spans 13 amino acids.

J is TRBJ1-3 and V is TRBV19, with 8 bases matching TRBD1. CDR1 and CDR2 (germline): LNHDA, SQIVND (reference sequence). The CDR3 sequence is 15 residues long. V dropped 4 bases and J dropped 6; count of bases not matched to a gene: 8. The CDR3 region is CASSKGRGLENTIYF. The CDR3 region has the DNA TGTGCCAGTAGTAAGGGCAGGGGGCTGGAAAACACCATATATTTT.

V is TRBV28 and J is TRBJ1-1; D is perhaps TRBD1 (6 bases). This CDR3 has 15 residues. Trimming shortened V by 6 bases and J by 4 bases, and 18 bases separated the two germline ends. Germline V CDR1 and CDR2: MDHEN, SYDVKM. CDR3 region: CASRPVRGIGTEAFF. CDR3 nucleotides: TGTGCCAGCAGGCCGGTTAGGGGGATCGGCACTGAAGCTTTCTTT.

This clone has only one observation. This sequence joins TRBV19 and TRBJ2-1, with D perhaps matching TRBD1 or TRBD2 (5 bases each). The germline V gene has CDR1 LNHDA and CDR2 SQIVND (reference sequence). This CDR3 is 15 amino acids long. Trimming shortened V by 6 bases and J by 2 bases, and 14 bases separated the two germline ends. In nucleotides, the CDR3 is TGTGCCAGTAGGGTAGGGGACGGGACCTACAATGAGCAGTTCTTC. This encodes CASRVGDGTYNEQFF.

The chain combines TRBV11-2 with TRBJ2-5, with TRBD2 identical over 10 bases. Germline CDR1 SGHAT, CDR2 FQNNGV. With 5 bases clipped from V and 2 bases from J, the junction kept 8 bases outside the gene matches. This CDR3 spans 16 amino acids. The CDR3 sequence: CASSLTSGRGQETQYF. The CDR3, as DNA: TGTGCCAGCAGCCTCACCAGCGGGAGGGGGCAAGAGACCCAGTACTTC.

This clone has a single count. The chain employs TRBV15 and TRBJ1-1; D is undetermined. The CDR3 spans 14 residues. V lost 3 bases, J lost 1 base, and 9 bases lay in between. Per germline, CDR1 LNHNV and CDR2 YYDKDF (reference sequence). CDR3 nucleotides: TGTGCCACCAGCAGTAGGGCGACGAACACTGAAGCTTTCTTT. Translation gives CATSSRATNTEAFF.

The J gene is TRBJ2-1, the V gene TRBV19; 10 bases agree with TRBD2. The CDR3 has 17 residues. Germline V gene data show CDR1 as LNHDA and CDR2 as SQIVND (reference sequence). Unmatched junction bases numbered 9, after V lost 7 bases and J lost 0 bases. The DNA of the CDR3 is TGTGCCAGTACGGCGGTTGCTAGCGGGAGCTCCTACAATGAGCAGTTCTTC. This encodes CASTAVASGSSYNEQFF.

The V call is TRBV24-1, the J call TRBJ1-5; D is uncertain. The CDR3 runs to 13 residues. Trimming left V 5 bases short and J 5 bases short, with 9 bases between. Germline CDR1 and CDR2: KGHDR and SFDVKD. The CDR3 protein is CATSATADQPQHF. The CDR3 region has the DNA TGTGCCACCAGTGCAACGGCGGATCAGCCCCAGCATTTT.

V and J are TRBV23-1 and TRBJ2-4, with D hard to call. TRBV23-1 is known as an ORF, though its function is uncertain. V shed 0 bases and J shed 4 bases, with 19 bases lying between them. The CDR3 totals 18 residues. CDR3 in amino acids: CASSQSWTAQERKNIQYF. The CDR3 nucleotides are TGCGCCAGCAGTCAATCCTGGACGGCGCAGGAGAGAAAAAACATTCAGTACTTC.

The chain employs TRBV28 and TRBJ2-7; D might be TRBD1 (6 bases). The CDR3 totals 13 residues. Germline CDR1 MDHEN, CDR2 SYDVKM. Trimming cost V 6 bases and J 6 bases, with 15 bases left between them. The CDR3 is CASRSQGTGEQYF. Written as DNA, the CDR3 is TGTGCCAGCAGGAGCCAGGGGACGGGCGAGCAGTACTTC.

This clone was seen only once. V gene TRBV5-1 combines with J gene TRBJ1-2; D gene unclear. V lost 4 bases, J lost 8 bases, and 12 bases lay in between. The CDR3 runs 12 residues. Germline V gives CDR1 SGHRS, CDR2 YFSETQ. In DNA, the CDR3 is TGCGCCAGCAGCGCAGGACGGCCGGGCTACACCTTC. It specifies CASSAGRPGYTF.

As regards this clone: Other DNA sequences in the sample encode the same CDR3. The chain uses TRBV18 and TRBJ2-7; D is ambiguous. The CDR3 consists of 13 residues. Germline loops: CDR1 KGHSH, CDR2 LQKENI. Trimming took 6 bases from V and 0 from J, leaving 9 bases between them. For the CDR3, the DNA is TGTGCCAGCTCCCCGGCCCTCTCCTACGAGCAGTACTTC. Translated: CASSPALSYEQYF.

This clone has just a few counts. The V gene is TRBV5-1, the J gene TRBJ2-1, with 7 bases fitting TRBD2. Germline assignment: CDR1 SGHRS and CDR2 YFSETQ. CDR3 length equals 14 residues. With V trimmed by 3 bases and J by 7 bases, 7 bases remained unmatched. The CDR3 spells CASSYNGRSNEQFF. The CDR3 nucleotides are TGCGCCAGCAGCTATAACGGGAGGAGTAATGAGCAGTTCTTC. Full variable domain (outside the CDR3, taken from reference TRBV5-1 and TRBJ2-1): KAGVTQTPRYLIKTRGQQVTLSCSPISGHRSVSWYQQTPGQGLQFLFEYFSETQRNKGNFPGRFSGRQFSNSRSEMNVSTLELGDSALYLCASSYNGRSNEQFFGPGTRLTVL.

This clone was detected a few times. CDR3 region: CASSLDYGRGRKKNHTEAFF. In DNA form, the CDR3 reads TGTGCCAGCAGCTTAGATTACGGCAGGGGGCGAAAGAAGAACCACACTGAAGCTTTCTTT. The rearrangement links TRBV11-3 to TRBJ1-1; the match to TRBD1 covers 8 bases. The ends lost 0 bases at V and 3 bases at J; junction bases unmatched: 18. Germline lookup yields CDR1 SGHNT and CDR2 YENEEA. The CDR3 runs 20 residues.

V and J are TRBV7-9 and TRBJ2-7; possibly TRBD1 for D (5 bases). The CDR3 is made up of 13 amino acids. V was pared by 3 bases and J by 5 bases, with 11 bases between. The germline CDR1 and CDR2 sequences are SEHNR and FQNEAQ (reference sequence). CDR3 residues: CASSFRELNEQYF. The CDR3 bases are TGTGCCAGCAGCTTCAGGGAATTAAACGAGCAGTACTTC.

The rearrangement uses TRBV6-5 and TRBJ1-6, with D perhaps TRBD1 (6 bases). Per germline, CDR1 MNHEY and CDR2 SVGAGI. Trimming removed 6 bases from V and 10 bases from J, with 19 bases in between. The length of the CDR3 is 15 residues. CDR3 nucleotides: TGTGCCAGCAGCCTAACAGGGACGGCAATCTCACCCCTCCACTTT. This gives the protein CASSLTGTAISPLHF.

The chain carries TRBV6-5 and TRBJ1-1; D might be TRBD1 (5 bases). V was cut by 2 bases and J by 10 bases, with 17 bases left in between. Per germline, CDR1 MNHEY and CDR2 SVGAGI. This CDR3 region has 14 residues. The CDR3 DNA reads as TGTGCCAGCAGTTACGGGGACCCCCGCGACCGAGCTTTCTTT. Its protein product is CASSYGDPRDRAFF.

The chain uses TRBV11-2 and TRBJ1-1, with a tentative D call TRBD1 (5 bases). The CDR3 is 11 amino acids. Per the germline V gene, CDR1 is SGHAT and CDR2 is FQNNGV. Trimming took 6 bases from V and 11 from J, leaving 13 bases between them. This CDR3 is CASRLKGVAFF. DNA of the CDR3: TGTGCCAGCAGACTAAAAGGGGTGGCTTTCTTT.